The T cell receptor beta chain under discussion was sequenced for a study of tumor and adjacent non-tumor tissue in lung cancer. For the study at large: The cohort had roughly 12 adenocarcinoma, a couple of squamous cell and 1 small cell patients. Aged about 30 to 85 years, patients included 9 to 11 men and five or six women with stage I to III disease. Study results and limitations: Normal lung showed higher cumulative top 100 clone frequency than tumor. TCR diversity was significantly greater in tumor than normal lung tissue.

As regards this clonotype: What it binds is unknown.

The CDR3 consists of 14 residues. With 6 bases removed from V and 8 bases from J, the gap between germline ends came to 14 bases. The library came from three nested PCR rounds adapted from ARM-PCR protocols. From the multiplex PCR reads, TCRdb called clonotypes with MiXCR, one entry per CDR3 protein. The data contain about 75,000 distinct CDR3 sequences, over 75% of them singletons. The template was RNA from unsorted bulk tissue. The specimen sequenced was lung tumor tissue. The chain combines TRBV12-3 or TRBV12-4 with TRBJ1-6, with D unresolved. This receptor was obtained from a woman in her fifties or sixties with non-small cell lung cancer. The CDR3 nucleotides are TGTGCCAGCAGCCGCGGAGGGCGGGATTCACCCCTCCACTTT. This gives the protein CASSRGGRDSPLHF.